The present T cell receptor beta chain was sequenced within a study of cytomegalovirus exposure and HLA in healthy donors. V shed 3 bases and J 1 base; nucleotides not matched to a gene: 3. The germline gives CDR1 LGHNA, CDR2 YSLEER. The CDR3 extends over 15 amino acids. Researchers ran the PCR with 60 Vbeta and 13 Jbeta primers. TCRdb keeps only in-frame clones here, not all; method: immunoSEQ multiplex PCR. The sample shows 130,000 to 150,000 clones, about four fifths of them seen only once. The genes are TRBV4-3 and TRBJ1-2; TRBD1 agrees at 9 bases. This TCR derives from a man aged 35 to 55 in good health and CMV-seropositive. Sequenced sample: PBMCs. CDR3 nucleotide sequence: TGCGCCAGCAGCCAGGGGGGACAGGGTAACTATGGCTACACCTTC. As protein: CASSQGGQGNYGYTF.